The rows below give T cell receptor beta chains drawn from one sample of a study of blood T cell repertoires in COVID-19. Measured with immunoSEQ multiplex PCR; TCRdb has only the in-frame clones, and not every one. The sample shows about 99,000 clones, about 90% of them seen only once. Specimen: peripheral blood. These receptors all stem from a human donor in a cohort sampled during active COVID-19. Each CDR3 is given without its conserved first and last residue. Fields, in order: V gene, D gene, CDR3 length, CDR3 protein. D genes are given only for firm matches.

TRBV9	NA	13	ASSVGAGNKETQY
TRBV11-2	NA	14	ASSLEFGRMNTEAF
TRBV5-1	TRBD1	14	ASSYRGQGASDTQY
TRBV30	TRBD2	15	AWTPGLAGVSWETQY
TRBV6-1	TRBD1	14	ASSEGAGQGAYEQY
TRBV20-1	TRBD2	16	SASTTGRLAGGPDTQY
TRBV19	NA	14	ASTPLSDQGGYGYT
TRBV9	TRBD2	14	ASSALVGTSQVTQY
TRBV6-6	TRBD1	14	ASSYGGRGHFSPLH
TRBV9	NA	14	ASSAREGATNEKLF
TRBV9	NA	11	ASSVGLTGELF
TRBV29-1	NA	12	SVGGHTNTGELF
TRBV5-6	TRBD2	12	ASSSGTRHNEQF
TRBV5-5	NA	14	ASSLSLGQGKNIQY
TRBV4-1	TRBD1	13	ASSQGPRGNYGYT
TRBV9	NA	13	ASSVSGGSTDTQY
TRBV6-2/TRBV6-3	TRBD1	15	ASSPYRDRGSTDTQY
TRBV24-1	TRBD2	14	ATSDSWTSGEETQY
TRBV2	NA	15	ASSGFSTSRGYNEQF
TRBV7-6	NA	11	ASSSDSSPEQF